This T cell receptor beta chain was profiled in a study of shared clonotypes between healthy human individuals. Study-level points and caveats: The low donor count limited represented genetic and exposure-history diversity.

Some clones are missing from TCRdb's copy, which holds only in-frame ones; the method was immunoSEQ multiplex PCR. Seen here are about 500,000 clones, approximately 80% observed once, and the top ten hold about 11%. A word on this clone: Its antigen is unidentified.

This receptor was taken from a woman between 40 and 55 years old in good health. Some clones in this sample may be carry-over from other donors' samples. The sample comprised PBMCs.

The CDR3 here is CASSLAGGNTGELFF. CDR3 DNA: TGTGCCAGCAGCTTAGCGGGAGGAAACACCGGGGAGCTGTTTTTT. The V and J genes are TRBV7-8 and TRBJ2-2, with a weak D call TRBD2 (6 bases). V lost 0 bases and J lost 2, with 7 bases in between. The germline CDR1 and CDR2 sequences are SGHVS and FQNEAQ. CDR3 length equals 15 residues.